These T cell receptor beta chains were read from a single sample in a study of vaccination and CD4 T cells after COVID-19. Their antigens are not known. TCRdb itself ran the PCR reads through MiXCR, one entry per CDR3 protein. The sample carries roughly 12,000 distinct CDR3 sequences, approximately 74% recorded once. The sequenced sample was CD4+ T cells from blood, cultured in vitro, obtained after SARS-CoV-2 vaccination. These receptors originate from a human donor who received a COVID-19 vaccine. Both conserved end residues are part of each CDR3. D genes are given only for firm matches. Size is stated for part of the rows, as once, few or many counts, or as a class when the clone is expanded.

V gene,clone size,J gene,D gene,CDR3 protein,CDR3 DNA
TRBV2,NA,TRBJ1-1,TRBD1,CASSGDRVSGTEAFF,TGTGCCAGCAGTGGGGACAGGGTGAGCGGGACTGAAGCTTTCTTT
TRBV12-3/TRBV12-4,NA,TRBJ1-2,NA,CASSRGHSPPKGYTF,TGTGCCAGCAGCCGGGGACACTCTCCGCCTAAGGGCTACACCTTC
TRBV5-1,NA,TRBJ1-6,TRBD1,CASSLAWDRSLVPPLHF,TGCGCCAGCAGCTTGGCCTGGGACAGGTCCCTTGTCCCCCCCCTCCACTTT
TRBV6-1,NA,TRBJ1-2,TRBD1,CAITETGGYGYTF,TGTGCCATCACTGAGACAGGGGGGTATGGCTACACCTTC
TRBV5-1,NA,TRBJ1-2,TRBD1,CASSFDRGMDGYTF,TGCGCCAGCAGCTTTGACAGGGGGATGGATGGCTACACCTTC
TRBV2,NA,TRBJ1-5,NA,CASRAPTGTNQPQHF,TGTGCCAGCAGGGCCCCTACAGGTACTAATCAGCCCCAGCATTTT
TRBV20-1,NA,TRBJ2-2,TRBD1,CSASGQGVRLPNTGELFF,TGCAGTGCTAGTGGACAGGGTGTCCGCTTACCTAACACCGGGGAGCTGTTTTTT
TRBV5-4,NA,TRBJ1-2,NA,CASSPASLAGRYGYTF,TGTGCCAGCAGCCCGGCCTCATTGGCAGGGCGGTATGGCTACACCTTC
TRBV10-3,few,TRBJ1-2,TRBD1,CAISLRGRVGGYTF,TGTGCCATCAGTCTCAGGGGGCGAGTGGGTGGCTACACCTTC
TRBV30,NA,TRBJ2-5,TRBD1,CAWSVGLGQGDAVQETQYF,TGTGCCTGGAGTGTTGGGCTTGGGCAGGGGGACGCCGTTCAAGAGACCCAGTACTTC
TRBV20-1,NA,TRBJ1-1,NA,CSASRMIQGWVTEAFF,TGCAGTGCTAGCAGGATGATACAGGGATGGGTCACTGAAGCTTTCTTT
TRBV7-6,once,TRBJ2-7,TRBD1,CASSIRQGSSEQYF,TGTGCCAGCAGCATTAGACAGGGATCGAGCGAGCAGTACTTC
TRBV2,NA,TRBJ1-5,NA,CASSGRGDQPQHF,TGTGCCAGCAGTGGTCGAGGGGATCAGCCCCAGCATTTT
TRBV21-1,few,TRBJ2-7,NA,CASSNPGTSGGLFYEQYF,TGTGCCAGCAGCAACCCCGGGACTAGCGGGGGGCTGTTCTACGAGCAGTACTTC
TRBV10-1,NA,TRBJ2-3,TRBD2,CASSETSGRTDTQYF,TGCGCCAGCAGTGAAACTAGCGGACGCACAGATACGCAGTATTTT
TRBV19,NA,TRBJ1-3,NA,CASTRATGNTIYF,TGTGCCAGTACCCGGGCAACTGGAAACACCATATATTTT
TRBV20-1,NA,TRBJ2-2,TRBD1,CSARGGTDDTGELFF,TGCAGTGCTAGAGGGGGGACAGATGACACCGGGGAGCTGTTTTTT
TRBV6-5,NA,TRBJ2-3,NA,CASSYSQGSTDTQYF,TGTGCCAGCAGTTACTCGCAGGGAAGTACAGATACGCAGTATTTT
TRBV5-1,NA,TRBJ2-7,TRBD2,CASSASGGFTYEQYF,TGCGCCAGCAGCGCTAGCGGGGGGTTCACCTACGAGCAGTACTTC
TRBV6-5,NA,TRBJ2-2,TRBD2,CASSYWSRGDTGELFF,TGTGCCAGCAGTTACTGGTCGCGGGGGGACACCGGGGAGCTGTTTTTT
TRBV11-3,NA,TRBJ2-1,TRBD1,CASSLGLGQGGNEQFF,TGTGCCAGCAGCTTAGGACTGGGACAGGGAGGGAATGAGCAGTTCTTC